This T cell receptor beta chain comes out of a study of T cells after posttransplantation cyclophosphamide. Data came from immunoSEQ multiplex PCR; TCRdb stores just in-frame clones and leaves some out. Observed are approximately 5,400 clones, no singletons, with the top ten taking roughly 25%. Trimming took off 5 bases at V and 12 bases at J, with 17 bases between the two ends. Per germline, CDR1 SEHNR and CDR2 FQNEAQ (reference sequence). The CDR3 is 13 amino acids. A marrow graft followed busulfan-fludarabine conditioning, with cyclophosphamide on days +3 and +4. This clone was picked up many times. The antigen is not known. Overall study results and limits: Blood and skin or GI T cell repertoires showed limited TRB overlap. Donor CD8+ memory clones often dominated recipient blood repertoires at later times. TRB clonality was highly associated with recipient CMV seropositivity and reactivation.

The sequence derives from a male patient over 55 who received an allogeneic stem cell transplant from a related donor, was CMV-positive, and had no GVHD. Some T cells may be the graft donor's. The sample in question was PBMCs, obtained after allogeneic stem cell transplant with posttransplant cyclophosphamide. This chain links TRBV7-9 with TRBJ1-5, with unresolved D. The CDR3: CASSLPGRAFQHF. As DNA, the CDR3 is TGTGCCAGCAGCCTCCCGGGGAGGGCCTTCCAGCATTTT.